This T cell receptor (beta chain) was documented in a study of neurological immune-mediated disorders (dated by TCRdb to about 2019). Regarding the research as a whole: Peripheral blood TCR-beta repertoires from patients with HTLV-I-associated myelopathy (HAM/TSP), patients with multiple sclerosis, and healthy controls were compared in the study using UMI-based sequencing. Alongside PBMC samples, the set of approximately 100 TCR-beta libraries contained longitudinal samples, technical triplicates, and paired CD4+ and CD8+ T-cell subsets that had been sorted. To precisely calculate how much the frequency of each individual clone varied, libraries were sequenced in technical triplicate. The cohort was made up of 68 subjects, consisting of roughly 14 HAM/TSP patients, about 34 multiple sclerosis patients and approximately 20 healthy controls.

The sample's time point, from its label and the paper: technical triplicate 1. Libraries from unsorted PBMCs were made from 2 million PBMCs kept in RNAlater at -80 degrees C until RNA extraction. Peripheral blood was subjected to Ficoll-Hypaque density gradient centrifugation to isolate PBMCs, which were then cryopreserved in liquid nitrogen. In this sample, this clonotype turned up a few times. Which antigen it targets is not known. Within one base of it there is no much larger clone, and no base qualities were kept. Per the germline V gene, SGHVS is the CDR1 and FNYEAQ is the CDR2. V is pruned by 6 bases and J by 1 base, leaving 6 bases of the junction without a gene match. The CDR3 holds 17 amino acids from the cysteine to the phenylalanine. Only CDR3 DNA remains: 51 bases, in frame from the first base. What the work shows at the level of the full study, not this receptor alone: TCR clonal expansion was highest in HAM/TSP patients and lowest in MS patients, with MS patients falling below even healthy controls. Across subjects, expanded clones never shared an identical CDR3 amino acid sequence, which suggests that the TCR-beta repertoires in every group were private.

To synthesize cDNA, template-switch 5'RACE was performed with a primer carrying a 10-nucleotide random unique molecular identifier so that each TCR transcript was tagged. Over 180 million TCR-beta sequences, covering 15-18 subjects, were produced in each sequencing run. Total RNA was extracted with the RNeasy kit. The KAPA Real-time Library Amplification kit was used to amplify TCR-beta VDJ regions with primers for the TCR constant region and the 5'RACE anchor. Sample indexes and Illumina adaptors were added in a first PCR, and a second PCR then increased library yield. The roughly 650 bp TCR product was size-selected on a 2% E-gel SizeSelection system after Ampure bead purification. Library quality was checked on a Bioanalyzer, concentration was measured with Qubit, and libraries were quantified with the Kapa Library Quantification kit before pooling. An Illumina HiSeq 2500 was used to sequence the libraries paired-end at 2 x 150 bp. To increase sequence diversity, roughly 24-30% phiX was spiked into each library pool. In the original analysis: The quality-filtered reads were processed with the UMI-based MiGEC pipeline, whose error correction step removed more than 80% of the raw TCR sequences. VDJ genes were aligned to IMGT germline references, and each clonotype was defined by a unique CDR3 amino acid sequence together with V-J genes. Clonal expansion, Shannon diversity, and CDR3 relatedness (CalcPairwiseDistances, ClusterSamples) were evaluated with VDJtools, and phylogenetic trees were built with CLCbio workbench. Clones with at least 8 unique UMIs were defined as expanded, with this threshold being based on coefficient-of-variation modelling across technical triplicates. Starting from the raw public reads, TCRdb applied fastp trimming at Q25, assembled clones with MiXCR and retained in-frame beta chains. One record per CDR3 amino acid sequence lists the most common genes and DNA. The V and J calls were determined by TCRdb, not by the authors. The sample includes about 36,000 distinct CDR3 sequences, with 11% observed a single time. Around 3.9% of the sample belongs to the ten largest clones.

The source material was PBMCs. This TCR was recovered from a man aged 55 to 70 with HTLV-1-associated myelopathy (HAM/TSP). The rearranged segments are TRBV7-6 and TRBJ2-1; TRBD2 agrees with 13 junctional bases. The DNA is TGTGCCAGCAGTTTACTAGCGGGAGGGGGGTCCTACAATGAGCAGTTCTTC. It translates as CASSLLAGGGSYNEQFF.